The next 21 T cell receptor beta chains were all read from a single sample in a study of blood T cell repertoires in COVID-19. Measured with immunoSEQ multiplex PCR; TCRdb has only the in-frame clones, and not every one. In the table there are about 150,000 clones, under 85% of which are singletons. Sequenced input: peripheral blood. The receptors here all came from a man aged 60 to 75 with COVID-19, enrolled during active disease.

The rearrangement links TRBV4-3 to TRBJ1-2; no definite D call. This CDR3 is built from 16 residues. Germline loops: CDR1 LGHNA, CDR2 YSLEER. The V end was cut by 0 bases, the J end by 2 bases, with 13 bases between. This CDR3 reads CASSQDFFVTNYGYTF. CDR3 nucleotides: TGCGCCAGCAGCCAAGATTTTTTCGTCACAAACTATGGCTACACCTTC.

The rearrangement joins TRBV3-1 (or the pseudogene TRBV3-2) to TRBJ2-1; the D gene is possibly TRBD1 (6 bases). V was trimmed by 2 bases and J by 9 bases, leaving 11 bases between them. From germline, CDR1 is LGHDT and CDR2 YNNKEL (reference sequence). The CDR3 has 13 residues. The CDR3 nucleotides read TGTGCCAGCAGCCAACAAGGGGGTGGTGAGCAGTTCTTC. It yields the protein CASSQQGGGEQFF.

V gene TRBV27 combines with J gene TRBJ2-7, with a possible D match to TRBD2 (5 bases). Trimming stripped 2 bases from V and 6 bases from J, with 17 bases between. The CDR3 sequence is 15 residues long. Germline V gene lookup returns CDR1 MNHEY and CDR2 SMNVEV (reference sequence). The CDR3 is CASSLSRGFLAEQYF. The CDR3, as DNA: TGTGCCAGCAGTTTAAGCCGCGGGTTTCTCGCCGAGCAGTACTTC.

The chain employs TRBV5-4 and TRBJ2-7; a weak D match, TRBD1 (6 bases). Germline values: CDR1 SGHNT, CDR2 YYREEE (reference sequence). The CDR3 loop spans 14 amino acids. The V and J ends lost 1 base and 1 base respectively, with 9 bases between them. The CDR3 nucleotides are TGTGCCAGCAGCTTGAATGGACAGTCCTACGAGCAGTACTTC. As protein: CASSLNGQSYEQYF.

The V call is TRBV5-6, the J call TRBJ1-5; unclear D gene. CDR1 is SGHDT and CDR2 is YYEEEE in the germline V gene. V lost 4 bases and J lost 1, with 9 bases in between. The CDR3 runs to 14 residues. The CDR3, as DNA: TGTGCCAGCAGCACAGAGGGAAGCAATCAGCCCCAGCATTTT. This codes for CASSTEGSNQPQHF.

This chain links TRBV5-6 with TRBJ2-7; D might be TRBD1 (5 bases). V lost 4 bases, J lost 2 bases, and 16 bases lay in between. The CDR3 consists of 15 residues. Per germline, CDR1 SGHDT and CDR2 YYEEEE. The CDR3 spells CASSNDPTGTYEQYF. The DNA of the CDR3 is TGTGCCAGCAGCAACGATCCTACAGGCACCTACGAGCAGTACTTC.

J is TRBJ1-2 and V is TRBV18, with TRBD1 matching over 8 bases. Germline lookup yields CDR1 KGHSH and CDR2 LQKENI. The V segment lost 6 bases and the J segment 6 bases; nucleotides outside the gene matches: 6. The CDR3 sequence is 13 residues long. In DNA form, the CDR3 reads TGTGCCAGCTCCCTGGCAGGGGGCGATGGCTACACCTTC. Encoded protein: CASSLAGGDGYTF.

The V call is TRBV4-2, the J call TRBJ1-1; perhaps TRBD1 as D (6 bases). The V end was cut by 4 bases, the J end by 0 bases, with 21 bases between. Germline loops: CDR1 LGHNA, CDR2 YNFKEQ. This CDR3 is built from 18 residues. The CDR3 sequence: CASSPPGGAERMNTEAFF. CDR3 DNA: TGTGCCAGCAGCCCACCGGGGGGGGCGGAGAGAATGAACACTGAAGCTTTCTTT.

The chain recombines TRBV18 with TRBJ1-3, with D unresolved. Trimming stripped 2 bases from V and 0 bases from J, with 8 bases between. The CDR3 covers 15 residues. Per the germline V gene, CDR1 is KGHSH and CDR2 is LQKENI. The CDR3 coding sequence is TGTGCCAGCTCACCATTGGAGAGCTCTGGAAACACCATATATTTT. Its protein product is CASSPLESSGNTIYF.

The rearrangement joins TRBV7-9 to TRBJ1-2; D may be TRBD1 (5 bases). V was trimmed by 1 base and J by 8 bases, leaving 8 bases between them. The germline V gene encodes CDR1 SEHNR and CDR2 FQNEAQ (reference sequence). This CDR3 comprises 12 residues. CDR3 nucleotide sequence: TGTGCCAGCAGCTTAGGCCAGGGAGGCTACACCTTC. It encodes CASSLGQGGYTF.

This chain links TRBV18 with TRBJ1-1; D is perhaps TRBD1 (6 bases). V was pared by 3 bases and J by 3 bases, with 17 bases between. Germline V gives CDR1 KGHSH, CDR2 LQKENI. CDR3 size: 16 residues. The CDR3 spells CASSPRQAGGDTEAFF. DNA for the CDR3: TGTGCCAGCTCACCCCGACAGGCCGGAGGAGACACTGAAGCTTTCTTT.

V is TRBV4-3 and J is TRBJ1-1; D is unresolved. The CDR3 sequence is 14 residues long. The germline V gene has CDR1 LGHNA and CDR2 YSLEER. V was cut by 1 base and J by 5 bases, with 11 bases left in between. This chain's CDR3 is CASSQVDRVTEAFF. The CDR3 coding sequence is TGCGCCAGCAGCCAAGTGGATCGGGTAACTGAAGCTTTCTTT.

This clone was seen just once. This rearrangement joins TRBV19 to TRBJ1-4; D remains unclear. The CDR3 runs 14 residues. Germline V gene sequence: CDR1 LNHDA, CDR2 SQIVND (reference sequence). The V end was cut by 5 bases, the J end by 0 bases, with 7 bases between. The CDR3 reads CASSLTATNEKLFF. In DNA, the CDR3 is TGTGCCAGTAGTCTGACTGCAACTAATGAAAAACTGTTTTTT.

The rearrangement joins TRBV10-3 to TRBJ1-2; the match to TRBD1 covers 12 bases. Germline CDR1 reads ENHRY; CDR2 reads SYGVKD. V lost 6 bases, J lost 4 bases, and 3 bases stayed unmatched. CDR3 length: 14 amino acids. The CDR3 loop reads CAIRGQGATYGYTF. In DNA form, the CDR3 reads TGTGCCATCAGGGGACAGGGGGCGACCTATGGCTACACCTTC.

The rearrangement uses TRBV7-2 and TRBJ1-1; D is perhaps TRBD1 (5 bases). The germline CDR1 and CDR2 sequences are SGHTA and FQGNSA. With 1 base removed from V and 4 bases from J, the gap between germline ends came to 10 bases. The CDR3 has 14 amino acids. The CDR3 loop reads CASSLVRDRTEAFF. The CDR3 DNA reads TGTGCCAGCAGCTTAGTCAGGGATCGCACTGAAGCTTTCTTT.

This chain links TRBV27 with TRBJ2-7, with D hard to call. CDR1 and CDR2 (germline): MNHEY, SMNVEV (reference sequence). The ends were cut back, 5 bases at V and 5 bases at J, with 16 bases in the middle. The CDR3 length is 14 residues. CDR3 coding DNA: TGTGCCAGCAGTCCGAGGTGGCAGTTGGACGAGCAGTACTTC. This codes for CASSPRWQLDEQYF.

The chain couples TRBV11-3 to TRBJ2-7, with TRBD1 matching 9 bases. From germline, CDR1 is SGHNT and CDR2 YENEEA. V trimming: 3 bases; J trimming: 4 bases; junction bases outside the gene matches: 7. This CDR3 has 15 amino acids. CDR3 bases: TGTGCCAGCAGCTTGACACAGGGGGCGTTTTACGAGCAGTACTTC. Translated: CASSLTQGAFYEQYF.

The chain recombines TRBV6-2 or TRBV6-3 with TRBJ2-6; 7 bases are shared with TRBD1. Germline lookup yields CDR1 MNHEY and CDR2 SVGEGT. The CDR3 totals 20 residues. The ends lost 0 bases at V and 2 bases at J; junction bases unmatched: 13. The CDR3: CASSYSVLRQGVTGANVLTF. The CDR3 coding sequence is TGTGCCAGCAGTTACTCGGTGCTGAGACAGGGAGTTACTGGGGCCAACGTCCTGACTTTC.

The chain carries TRBV9 and TRBJ2-1; D gene unclear. Germline lookup yields CDR1 SGDLS and CDR2 YYNGEE. The CDR3 length is 13 residues. The germline V and J ends were trimmed by 2 bases and 5 bases, with 8 bases remaining between them. In DNA form, the CDR3 reads TGTGCCAGCAGCGTTGCGGTAAACAATGAGCAGTTCTTC. Residues: CASSVAVNNEQFF. The full variable domain, rest sourced from reference TRBV9 and TRBJ2-1, is DSGVTQTPKHLITATGQRVTLRCSPRSGDLSVYWYQQSLDQGLQFLIQYYNGEERAKGNILERFSAQQFPDLHSELNLSSLELGDSALYFCASSVAVNNEQFFGPGTRLTVL.

The chain uses TRBV20-1 and TRBJ1-6; 7 bases are a match to TRBD1. V shed 3 bases, J shed 4 bases, and the junction held 6 bases outside the gene matches. Germline values: CDR1 DFQATT, CDR2 SNEGSKA (reference sequence). This CDR3 has 15 residues. Here the CDR3 DNA reads TGCAGTGCTAGTAAGACAGGGCTATATAATTCACCCCTCCACTTT. This codes for CSASKTGLYNSPLHF.

The chain carries TRBV5-8 and TRBJ1-1; D remains unclear. V was shortened by 0 bases and J by 1 base, with 7 bases between the two germline ends. This CDR3 has 14 residues. Germline V gene sequence: CDR1 SGHTS, CDR2 YDEGEE. The CDR3 nucleotides read TGTGCCAGCAGCTTGGCCTCGAGGAACACTGAAGCTTTCTTT. The encoded protein is CASSLASRNTEAFF.